One and the same sample provided the 10 T cell receptor beta chains below, sequenced in a study of blood T cell repertoires in COVID-19. Sequenced by immunoSEQ multiplex PCR; TCRdb stores in-frame clones only, minus some. The sample includes 150,000 to 200,000 clones, 79% seen only once; the top ten take around 19%. What was sequenced was PBMCs or T cells enriched from blood (not recorded which). Receptors were obtained from a woman in her seventies in a cohort exposed to, infected with or recovered from COVID-19 (not recorded which).

This clone showed up just a few times. This sequence joins TRBV5-1 and TRBJ2-7; TRBD2 aligns across 16 bases. Per the germline V gene, CDR1 is SGHRS and CDR2 is YFSETQ. Germline trimming cut 4 bases from V and 2 bases from J; bases unmatched to any gene: 3. This CDR3 has 16 amino acids. In DNA, the CDR3 is TGCGCCAGCAGCAGAGGGACTAGCGGGAGGGCCTACGAGCAGTACTTC. This codes for CASSRGTSGRAYEQYF.

This clone has only a few counts. In nucleotides, the CDR3 is TGTGCCAGCAGCTTAGAACAGCCGAACACCGGGGAGCTGTTTTTT. Its protein is CASSLEQPNTGELFF. V usage is TRBV13 and J usage is TRBJ2-2; D not resolved. This CDR3 is 15 amino acids long. Germline CDR1 PRHDT, CDR2 FYEKMQ (reference sequence). Trimming pared 1 base from V and 0 bases from J, leaving 6 bases between.

This chain connects TRBV27 to TRBJ2-3, with a tentative D call TRBD2 (5 bases). Germline V gene data show CDR1 as MNHEY and CDR2 as SMNVEV (reference sequence). The CDR3 consists of 13 residues. V dropped 3 bases and J dropped 4 bases, with 8 bases sitting between them. The CDR3 region is CASSFWESDTQYF. The CDR3 bases are TGTGCCAGCAGTTTTTGGGAGTCAGATACGCAGTATTTT.

This clone was observed many times. As DNA, the CDR3 is TGTGCCAGCAGCTTACAGGCGAACACTGAAGCTTTCTTT. Amino acids: CASSLQANTEAFF. The V and J genes are TRBV7-9 and TRBJ1-1, with no clear D. The V end was cut by 2 bases, the J end by 1 base, with 5 bases between. In germline, CDR1 is SEHNR, CDR2 FQNEAQ (reference sequence). The CDR3 is 13 amino acids.

V and J are TRBV3-1 (or the pseudogene TRBV3-2) and TRBJ1-2; D is undetermined. V lost 0 bases and J lost 8, with 10 bases in between. The CDR3 has 13 amino acids. The germline V gene encodes CDR1 LGHDT and CDR2 YNNKEL (reference sequence). CDR3 residues: CASSQDLGGGYTF. The DNA for the CDR3 is TGTGCCAGCAGCCAAGATCTGGGAGGAGGCTACACCTTC.

V usage is TRBV7-9 and J usage is TRBJ1-1; a weak D match, TRBD1 (5 bases). The germline CDR1 and CDR2 sequences are SEHNR and FQNEAQ (reference sequence). The CDR3 sequence is 16 residues long. Trimming stripped 7 bases from V and 3 bases from J, with 21 bases between. CDR3 bases: TGTGCCAGCAAATACCTTCAAGGGAAGGGGTACACTGAAGCTTTCTTT. Translation: CASKYLQGKGYTEAFF.

The J gene is TRBJ1-1, the V gene TRBV19, with TRBD1 matching over 11 bases. The V and J ends lost 9 bases and 6 bases, in that order; junction bases with no gene match: 12. The CDR3 totals 15 residues. Germline-derived CDR1 and CDR2 are LNHDA and SQIVND (reference sequence). In DNA form, the CDR3 reads TGTGCCAGCAGGACAGGGGGCGTTGGTAAGGCTGAAGCTTTCTTT. This sequence encodes CASRTGGVGKAEAFF.

This clone came up once. This sequence joins TRBV5-6 and TRBJ1-2, with 8 bases lining up with TRBD1. The CDR3 has 14 amino acids. The V gene end was trimmed by 2 bases and the J gene end by 7 bases; junction bases not matched to a gene: 7. Germline V gene data show CDR1 as SGHDT and CDR2 as YYEEEE. The CDR3 region has the DNA TGTGCCAGCAGCTTTCAGGGGGCTAAGGGTGGCTACACCTTC. It translates to CASSFQGAKGGYTF.

The chain links TRBV5-1 to TRBJ2-7; possibly TRBD1 for D (8 bases). The length of the CDR3 is 14 residues. V lost 4 bases, J lost 2 bases, and 13 bases lay in between. The germline V gene encodes CDR1 SGHRS and CDR2 YFSETQ. CDR3 loop: CASSPQGGTYEQYF. As DNA, the CDR3 is TGCGCCAGCAGCCCACAGGGGGGGACCTACGAGCAGTACTTC.

Here the CDR3 DNA reads TGTGCCAGTAGTACCGGACTAGCAAGGAATGAGCAGTTCTTC. Translating gives CASSTGLARNEQFF. The rearrangement uses TRBV19 and TRBJ2-1; 8 nucleotides agree with TRBD2. The junction had 6 bases not matched to a gene; V was cut back by 4 bases and J by 7 bases. The CDR3 is made up of 14 amino acids. CDR1 LNHDA and CDR2 SQIVND come from the germline V gene (reference sequence).